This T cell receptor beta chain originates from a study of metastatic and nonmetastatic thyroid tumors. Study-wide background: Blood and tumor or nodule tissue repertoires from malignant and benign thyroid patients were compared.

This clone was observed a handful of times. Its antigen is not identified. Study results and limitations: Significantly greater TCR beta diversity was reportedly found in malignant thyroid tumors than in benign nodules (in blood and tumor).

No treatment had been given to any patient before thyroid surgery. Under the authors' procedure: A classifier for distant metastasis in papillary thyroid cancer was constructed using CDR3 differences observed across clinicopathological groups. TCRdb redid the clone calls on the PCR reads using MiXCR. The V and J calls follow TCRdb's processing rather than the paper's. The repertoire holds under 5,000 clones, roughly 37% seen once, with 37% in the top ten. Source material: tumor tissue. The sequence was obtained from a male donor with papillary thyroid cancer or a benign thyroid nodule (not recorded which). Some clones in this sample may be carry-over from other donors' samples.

CDR3 nucleotides: TGTGCCAGCAGTCCCACTTACGGGGATATCTACGAGCAGTACTTC. It yields the protein CASSPTYGDIYEQYF. The rearrangement uses TRBV12-3 or TRBV12-4 and TRBJ2-7; D perhaps matches TRBD2 (5 bases). This CDR3 comprises 15 residues. V was cut by 5 bases and J by 3 bases, with 17 bases left in between.